Listed below are T cell receptor beta chains from one sample, sequenced in a study of T-cell reconstitution after alpha-beta-depleted transplantation in children. MiXCR was run by TCRdb on the PCR reads, yielding one entry per CDR3 protein. The sample includes roughly 790,000 distinct CDR3 sequences, 15% to 20% of them seen just once. Sequenced here: PBMCs, mostly from graft donor cells, sampled 360 days after TCRalphabeta/CD19-depleted stem cell transplant. These receptors were obtained from a male patient aged 10 to 17 who had a stem cell transplant for acute lymphoblastic leukemia, so the T cells may come from the graft donor. The conserved cysteine and the conserved F or W are not part of the CDR3 here.

J: TRBJ2-4
V: TRBV20-1
CDR3: SARGQTRHQNIQY

J: TRBJ2-7
V: TRBV6-1
CDR3: ASTRERSYSYEQY

J: TRBJ2-2
V: TRBV29-1
CDR3: SARQIYTGELF

J: TRBJ2-6
V: TRBV12-3/TRBV12-4
CDR3: ASLIAFYSSGANVLT

J: TRBJ2-5
V: TRBV20-1
CDR3: SATLVEGLSETQY

J: TRBJ2-4
V: TRBV2
CDR3: ASSVNRGLNIQY

J: TRBJ2-3
V: TRBV4-1
CDR3: ASSRQVTDTQY

J: TRBJ2-7
V: TRBV6-5
CDR3: ASSYSWREPYEQY

J: TRBJ1-1
V: TRBV21-1
CDR3: ASSNIGQLAMNTEAF

J: TRBJ2-7
V: TRBV5-1
CDR3: ASSSGQGHYEQY

J: TRBJ2-6
V: TRBV13
CDR3: ASSSEGANVLT

J: TRBJ1-2
V: TRBV4-1
CDR3: ASSQVVVRRGDYGYT

J: TRBJ2-1
V: TRBV3-1
CDR3: ATCQTQTSGRNNEQF

J: TRBJ1-5
V: TRBV5-4
CDR3: ASSLYMEATPYSNQPQH

J: TRBJ2-7
V: TRBV5-1
CDR3: ASSLFDRAEQY

J: TRBJ2-4
V: TRBV27
CDR3: ASSLRGAKNIQY

J: TRBJ2-7
V: TRBV29-1
CDR3: SVVTADLKPYEQY

J: TRBJ2-1
V: TRBV5-1
CDR3: ASSPSRLAGSDEQF

J: TRBJ2-4
V: TRBV7-9
CDR3: ASSLVREGGIQY

J: TRBJ2-6
V: TRBV12-3/TRBV12-4
CDR3: ASSLRTVSSGANVLT

J: TRBJ2-1
V: TRBV10-3
CDR3: AISPEYNEQF

J: TRBJ2-5
V: TRBV20-1
CDR3: SDEGGVTQY

J: TRBJ1-6
V: TRBV5-1
CDR3: ASSLGTVANSPLH

J: TRBJ2-7
V: TRBV5-1
CDR3: ASSPGINSYEQY

J: TRBJ1-4
V: TRBV12-3/TRBV12-4
CDR3: ASSPWGSFNEKLF

J: TRBJ2-2
V: TRBV5-1
CDR3: ASSASRLATGELF

J: TRBJ2-3
V: TRBV20-1
CDR3: SAYRGSTDTQY